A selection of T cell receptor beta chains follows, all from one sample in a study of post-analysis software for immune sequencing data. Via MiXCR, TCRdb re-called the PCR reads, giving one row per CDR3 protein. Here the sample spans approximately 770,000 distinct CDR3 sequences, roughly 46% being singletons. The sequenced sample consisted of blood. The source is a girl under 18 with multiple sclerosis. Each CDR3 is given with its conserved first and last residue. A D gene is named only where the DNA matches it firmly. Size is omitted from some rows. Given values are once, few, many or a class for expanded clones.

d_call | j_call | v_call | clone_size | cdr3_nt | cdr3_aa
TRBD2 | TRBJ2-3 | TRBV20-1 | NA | TGCAGTGCTCTTCTAGCGGGCCACACAGATACGCAGTATTTT | CSALLAGHTDTQYF
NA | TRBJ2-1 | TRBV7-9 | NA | TGTGCCAGCAGCCCCACACAAGACAATGTGCAGTTCTTC | CASSPTQDNVQFF
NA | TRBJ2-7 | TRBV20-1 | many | TGCAGTGCTAGTTCCGGACAGCTACTTTCCTACGAGCAGTACTTC | CSASSGQLLSYEQYF
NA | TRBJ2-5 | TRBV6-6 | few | TGTGCCAGCAGTTACTCTCCGGCGGGGGAGACCCAGTACTTC | CASSYSPAGETQYF
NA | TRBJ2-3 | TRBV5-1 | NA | TGCGCCAGCAGCCCACCGGGACGGAGGACCACAGATACGCAGTATTTT | CASSPPGRRTTDTQYF
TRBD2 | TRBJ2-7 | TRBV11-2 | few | TGTGCCAGCAGTGCACAACCGGGACTAGCGGGAATCGAGCAGTACTTC | CASSAQPGLAGIEQYF
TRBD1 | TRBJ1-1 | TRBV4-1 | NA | TGCGCCAGCAGCCAGAGCCCGGACAGGGACACTGAAGCTTTCTTT | CASSQSPDRDTEAFF
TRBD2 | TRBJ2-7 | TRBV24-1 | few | TGTGCCACCAGACAAGGCGGGGGGATCAACGAGCAGTACTTC | CATRQGGGINEQYF
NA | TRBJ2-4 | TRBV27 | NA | TGTGCCAGCAAACAAGAAAACATTCAGTACTTC | CASKQENIQYF
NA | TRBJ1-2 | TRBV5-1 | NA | TGCGCCAGCAGCTTGGAGGCAGGGCTTAACTATGGCTACACCTTC | CASSLEAGLNYGYTF
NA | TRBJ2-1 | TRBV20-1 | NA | TGCAGTGCTGACACCGGGACTGCAGCCTACAATGAGCAGTTCTTC | CSADTGTAAYNEQFF
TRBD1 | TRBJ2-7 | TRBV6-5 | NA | TGTGCCAGCAGGCCCGGGACAGGGGTGCTGTACGAGCAGTACTTC | CASRPGTGVLYEQYF
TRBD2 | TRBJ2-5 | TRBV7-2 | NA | TGTGCCAGCAGCCAGAGGCTAGCGGGGGCGGGCGAGACCCAGTACTTC | CASSQRLAGAGETQYF
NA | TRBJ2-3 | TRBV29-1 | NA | TGCAGCGTGGGACCTACCCCTTCGGGGACAGATACGCAGTATTTT | CSVGPTPSGTDTQYF
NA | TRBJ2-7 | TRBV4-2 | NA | TGTGCCAGCAGCCAAGATTTGGTAGGGAGCTCCTACGAGCAGTACTTC | CASSQDLVGSSYEQYF
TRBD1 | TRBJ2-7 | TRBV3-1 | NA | TGTGCCAGCAGCCAAACAAGACAGGGCTCCTACGAGCAGTACTTC | CASSQTRQGSYEQYF
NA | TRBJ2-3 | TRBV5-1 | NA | TGCGCCAGCAGCTTGGGTACCGGAGGAGATACGCAGTATTTT | CASSLGTGGDTQYF
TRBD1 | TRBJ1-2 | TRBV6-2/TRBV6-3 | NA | TGTGCCAGCAGTCCGGGACAGGGGTCTGCTAACTATGGCTACACCTTC | CASSPGQGSANYGYTF
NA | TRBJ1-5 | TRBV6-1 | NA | TGTGCCAGCAGTGCTGTCTCCCCTGGCAGCGCGATCCATAGCAATCAGCCCCAGCATTTT | CASSAVSPGSAIHSNQPQHF
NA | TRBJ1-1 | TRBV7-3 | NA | TGTGCCAACAGCTTAAGGCGGGGCACTGAAGCTTTCTTT | CANSLRRGTEAFF
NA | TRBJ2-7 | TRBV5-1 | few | TGCGCCAGCAGCTCAACAGACAGGAGTTCCTACGAGCAGTACTTC | CASSSTDRSSYEQYF
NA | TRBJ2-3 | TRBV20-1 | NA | TGCAGTGGGAGGAGACAACGGACGCAGTATTTT | CSGRRQRTQYF
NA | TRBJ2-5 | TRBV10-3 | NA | TGTGCCATCAGTGAAATTACAGAAGAGACCCAGTACTTC | CAISEITEETQYF
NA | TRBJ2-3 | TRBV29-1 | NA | TGCAGCGTGAGCCCCACGAGAGGCACAGATACGCAGTATTTT | CSVSPTRGTDTQYF
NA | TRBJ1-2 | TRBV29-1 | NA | TGCAGCGTTGGGGTTAACTATGGCTACACCTTC | CSVGVNYGYTF
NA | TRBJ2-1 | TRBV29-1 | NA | TGCAGCGTTGGACAGGATATTCGGCGCAATGAGCAGTTCTTC | CSVGQDIRRNEQFF
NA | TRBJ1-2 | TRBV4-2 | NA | TGTGCCAGCAGCCAAGATCCCGGACCTTATGGCTACACCTTC | CASSQDPGPYGYTF
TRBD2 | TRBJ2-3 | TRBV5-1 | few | TGCGCCAGCAGCTCCGGACTAGCCCATGAGGGTGATACGCAGTATTTT | CASSSGLAHEGDTQYF
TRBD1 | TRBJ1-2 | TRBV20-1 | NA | TGCGGTGCTAGACAGGGAGAAGGCTATGGCTACACCTTC | CGARQGEGYGYTF
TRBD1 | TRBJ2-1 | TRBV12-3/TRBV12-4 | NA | TGTGCTATCGGACAGGGTAATGTCAATGAGCAGTTCTTC | CAIGQGNVNEQFF
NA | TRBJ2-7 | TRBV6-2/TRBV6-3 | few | TGTGCCAGCAGTTCCCTCGGCGGCTACGAGCAGTACTTC | CASSSLGGYEQYF
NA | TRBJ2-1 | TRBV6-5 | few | NA | CASSTSKDRFYEQFF
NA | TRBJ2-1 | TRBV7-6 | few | TGTGCCAGCAGCGGACTGCCCTCCTCATTAATTAATAAGCAGTTCTTC | CASSGLPSSLINKQFF
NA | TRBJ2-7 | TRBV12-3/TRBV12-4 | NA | TGTGCCAGCAGTTTAGCGCTAGGACAGCCAAACAATGAGCAGTACTTC | CASSLALGQPNNEQYF
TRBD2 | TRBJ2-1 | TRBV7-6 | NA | TGTGCCAGCAGCTTCGGGGTAGCGGGGGGTTCCTACAATGAGCAGTTCTTC | CASSFGVAGGSYNEQFF
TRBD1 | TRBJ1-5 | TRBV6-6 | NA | TGTGCCAGCAGTTACTCGACAGGGTTCAATCAGCCCCAGCATTTT | CASSYSTGFNQPQHF